The next 15 T cell receptor beta chains were all read from a single sample in a study of blood T cell repertoires in COVID-19. Sequencing was performed with immunoSEQ multiplex PCR; in TCRdb, only in-frame clones are kept and a portion is missing. The data contain approximately 150,000 clones, about 86% of them singletons. Material for sequencing was PBMCs or T cells enriched from blood (not recorded which). The receptors shown here come from a man in his forties with acute COVID-19.

A few counts support this clone. The chain carries TRBV7-3 and TRBJ2-3, with TRBD1 identical over 7 bases. The CDR3 contains 13 residues. V lost 5 bases and J lost 4; bases outside the gene matches: 3. Per the germline V gene, CDR1 is SGHTA and CDR2 is FQGTGA. CDR3 protein: CASSRQGADTQYF. The CDR3 coding sequence is TGTGCCAGCAGCCGACAGGGTGCAGATACGCAGTATTTT.

This clone was detected a few times. V usage is TRBV5-1 and J usage is TRBJ1-5, with no clear D. Germline CDR1 is SGHRS and CDR2 is YFSETQ. V was clipped by 3 bases and J by 3 bases, with 7 bases between them. CDR3 length: 13 residues. Written as DNA, the CDR3 is TGCGCCAGCAGCTCGGTCCCCAATCAGCCCCAGCATTTT. This gives the protein CASSSVPNQPQHF.

The J gene is TRBJ2-6, the V gene TRBV18, with a weak D call TRBD2 (5 bases). Trimming took 6 bases from V and 3 from J, leaving 12 bases between them. Per germline, CDR1 KGHSH and CDR2 LQKENI. The CDR3 sequence is 15 residues long. CDR3 coding DNA: TGTGCCAGCTCCTCTACGGGAAGTGGGGCCAACGTCCTGACTTTC. Residues: CASSSTGSGANVLTF.

This chain connects TRBV28 to TRBJ2-3; D call uncertain. The CDR3 totals 15 residues. Looked up from germline, CDR1 is MDHEN and CDR2 is SYDVKM. V lost 2 bases and J lost 0, with 9 bases in between. This chain's CDR3 is CASSLTETSTDTQYF. For the CDR3, the DNA is TGTGCCAGCAGTTTAACTGAGACTAGCACAGATACGCAGTATTTT.

This rearrangement joins TRBV4-2 to TRBJ2-1; 8 nucleotides line up with TRBD2. Trimming cost V 0 bases and J 5 bases; bases outside gene matches: 9. From germline, CDR1 is LGHNA and CDR2 YNFKEQ. The CDR3 spans 17 residues. The chain's CDR3 is CASSQEPSAGANNEQFF. Written as DNA, the CDR3 is TGTGCCAGCAGCCAAGAGCCATCAGCGGGGGCTAACAATGAGCAGTTCTTC.

For the CDR3, the DNA is TGTGCCAGCAGCTTGGCCCCGACAGGGACCCTCGAGCAGTACTTC. This codes for CASSLAPTGTLEQYF. This rearrangement joins TRBV5-5 to TRBJ2-7; 7 positions match TRBD1. CDR1 is SGHKS and CDR2 is YYEKEE in the germline V gene (reference sequence). Trimming removed 0 bases from V and 6 bases from J; junction bases left unmatched: 9. The CDR3 runs 15 residues.

This clone has more than one count but fewer than ten. The chain employs TRBV7-9 and TRBJ1-2; D is ambiguous. CDR3 length equals 15 residues. The germline V and J ends were trimmed by 5 bases and 2 bases, with 15 bases remaining between them. Germline V gene sequence: CDR1 SEHNR, CDR2 FQNEAQ (reference sequence). The CDR3 loop reads CASSPQDMENYGYTF. Here the CDR3 DNA reads TGTGCCAGCAGCCCCCAGGATATGGAAAACTATGGCTACACCTTC.

The J gene is TRBJ1-5, the V gene TRBV19; 7 bases match TRBD1. The germline CDR1 and CDR2 sequences are LNHDA and SQIVND (reference sequence). The J segment lost 2 bases and the V segment lost 3 bases, leaving 4 bases of the junction unmatched. The CDR3 contains 15 residues. CDR3: CASSILQGGNQPQHF. CDR3 coding DNA: TGTGCCAGTAGTATTCTCCAGGGGGGCAATCAGCCCCAGCATTTT.

The V gene is TRBV19, the J gene TRBJ1-4, with TRBD1 matching 7 bases. The length of the CDR3 is 17 residues. Trimming took 4 bases from V and 0 from J; bases not matched to a gene: 8. The germline gives CDR1 LNHDA, CDR2 SQIVND (reference sequence). The CDR3 bases are TGTGCCAGTAGTACGGGACAGACCTCTCCAACTAATGAAAAACTGTTTTTT. Translation gives CASSTGQTSPTNEKLFF.

The V call is TRBV6-5, the J call TRBJ1-2; 10 nucleotides line up with TRBD1. The CDR3 is 15 amino acids. Unmatched junction bases numbered 8, after V lost 6 bases and J lost 4 bases. Germline V lookup: CDR1 MNHEY, CDR2 SVGAGI. The CDR3 DNA reads as TGTGCCAGCAGCCCCGGACAGGGGGTGGGCTATGGCTACACCTTC. This encodes CASSPGQGVGYGYTF.

The chain carries TRBV6-5 and TRBJ1-1; D gene unclear. V lost 0 bases and J 5 bases, leaving 13 bases between the germline ends. There are 15 residues in the CDR3. Germline V gene lookup returns CDR1 MNHEY and CDR2 SVGAGI. The CDR3 loop is CASSYSRPRGTEAFF. The CDR3 DNA follows: TGTGCCAGCAGTTACTCGAGACCGCGAGGGACTGAAGCTTTCTTT.

J is TRBJ1-6 and V is TRBV27; the D gene is possibly TRBD1 (6 bases). Per the germline V gene, CDR1 is MNHEY and CDR2 is SMNVEV (reference sequence). This CDR3 spans 15 amino acids. Trimming took 5 bases from V and 2 from J, leaving 10 bases between them. The CDR3 sequence: CASSPGQAYNSPLHF. CDR3 DNA: TGTGCCAGCAGTCCGGGACAAGCCTATAATTCACCCCTCCACTTT.

This sequence joins TRBV4-2 and TRBJ2-1; 15 bases fit TRBD2. The ends lost 4 bases at V and 3 bases at J; junction bases unmatched: 4. CDR1 and CDR2 from the germline V gene are LGHNA and YNFKEQ. This CDR3 is 17 amino acids long. The CDR3 is CASSLGLAGGNYNEQFF. CDR3 DNA sequence: TGTGCCAGCAGCCTAGGACTAGCGGGAGGGAACTACAATGAGCAGTTCTTC.

V is TRBV6-5 and J is TRBJ1-1; D remains ambiguous. V gave up 4 bases and J gave up 5 bases, with 11 bases separating them. The CDR3 runs to 13 residues. Germline assignment: CDR1 MNHEY and CDR2 SVGAGI. In DNA form, the CDR3 reads TGTGCCAGCAGTTTAGGACTGGGGACTGAAGCTTTCTTT. As protein: CASSLGLGTEAFF.

The chain employs TRBV5-4 and TRBJ2-5; TRBD2 aligns across 9 bases. The CDR3 totals 17 residues. V trimming: 0 bases; J trimming: 3 bases; junction bases outside the gene matches: 9. Per germline, CDR1 SGHNT and CDR2 YYREEE (reference sequence). The CDR3 DNA is TGTGCCAGCAGCTTGGCCGTTGCGAGCGGGGGGAAAGAGACCCAGTACTTC. It specifies CASSLAVASGGKETQYF.